Below, 4 T cell receptor beta chains from the same sample are listed, as sequenced in a study of CD8+ T cells in alopecia areata. In each case, RNA was isolated and then reverse transcribed into cDNA as the sequencing template. Profiling relied on immunoSEQ multiplex PCR, and the TCRdb table lists in-frame clones only, not all of them. Here the sample spans some 42,000 clones, 92% being singletons. Treatment: oral pan-JAK inhibitor, 5-10 mg twice daily. This specimen was CD8+ T cells sorted from blood, taken at week 24, from a patient treated with tofacitinib. These receptors were taken from a human donor with alopecia areata.

The rearrangement uses TRBV7-9 and TRBJ2-7; TRBD2 might be the D (6 bases). The CDR3 contains 17 residues. Between the trimmed V and J ends, which lost 4 bases and 3 bases, there was a span of 22 bases. Germline V gene lookup returns CDR1 SEHNR and CDR2 FQNEAQ (reference sequence). The CDR3 DNA follows: TGTGCCAGCAGCTCCCTCCCCGGGACTTCCGAGAGCTACGAGCAGTACTTC. It encodes CASSSLPGTSESYEQYF.

This clone was seen only once. The genes are TRBV2 and TRBJ2-5, with TRBD2 identical over 7 bases. Looked up from germline, CDR1 is SNHLY and CDR2 is FYNNEI. The CDR3 totals 18 residues. Germline trimming cut 1 base from V and 5 bases from J; bases unmatched to any gene: 16. The CDR3 is CASSEGPRDYDREETQYF. CDR3 coding DNA: TGTGCCAGCAGTGAAGGGCCCAGGGACTACGATCGTGAGGAGACCCAGTACTTC.

The V call is TRBV7-9, the J call TRBJ2-4; D gene uncertain. V was pared by 1 base and J by 0 bases, with 4 bases between. The germline V gene has CDR1 SEHNR and CDR2 FQNEAQ (reference sequence). The CDR3 has 14 amino acids. The CDR3 sequence is CASSLGLAKNIQYF. CDR3 sequence (DNA): TGTGCCAGCAGCTTAGGACTAGCCAAAAACATTCAGTACTTC.

The chain combines TRBV5-6 with TRBJ2-7; no clear D gene. The ends were cut back, 4 bases at V and 2 bases at J, with 13 bases in the middle. The germline CDR1 and CDR2 sequences are SGHDT and YYEEEE. This CDR3 has 14 residues. CDR3: CASSPGGSPYEQYF. In DNA, the CDR3 is TGTGCCAGCAGCCCCGGCGGCAGTCCCTACGAGCAGTACTTC.